This T cell receptor beta chain was profiled in a study of blood T cell repertoires in COVID-19. Study overall: The United States, Italy and Spain provided the acute and convalescent COVID-19 samples. Sources were T cells, B-cell-depleted T cells, or PBMCs; the material itself was cDNA or gDNA.

Original analysis: Reference gene primer amplification in the assay estimated nucleated cell counts. Repertoires were generated with immunoSEQ multiplex PCR, while TCRdb's copy carries only in-frame clones and drops some. The D gene and trimming were derived from the DNA, and the V and J assignments and clone size from that table. This sample yields 400,000 to 450,000 clones, of which around 89% are seen a single time; roughly 12% belongs to the top ten. The Seattle patients, enrolled during active infection, were followed longitudinally. CDR1 and CDR2 from the germline V gene are LGHNA and YNFKEQ. The CDR3 is made up of 18 amino acids. The ends lost 3 bases at V and 1 base at J; junction bases unmatched: 7.

The sequencing sample was made of peripheral blood. This chain uses TRBV4-2 with TRBJ1-5; 12 bases align to TRBD1. The receptor comes from a woman between 50 and 59 years old with COVID-19, enrolled during active disease. The CDR3 is CASSQGQGAFQSNQPQHF. CDR3 coding DNA: TGTGCCAGCAGCCAGGGACAGGGGGCTTTTCAGAGCAATCAGCCCCAGCATTTT.